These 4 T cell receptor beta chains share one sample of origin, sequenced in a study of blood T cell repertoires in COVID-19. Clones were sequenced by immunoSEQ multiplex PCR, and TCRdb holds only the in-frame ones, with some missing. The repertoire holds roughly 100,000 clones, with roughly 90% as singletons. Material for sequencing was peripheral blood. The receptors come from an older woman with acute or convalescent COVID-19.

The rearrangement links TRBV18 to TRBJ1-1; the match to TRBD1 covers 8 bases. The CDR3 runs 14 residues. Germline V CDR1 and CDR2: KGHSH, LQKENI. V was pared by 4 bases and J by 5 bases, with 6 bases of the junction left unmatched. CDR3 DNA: TGTGCCAGCTCACAACGACAGGGGAATACTGAAGCTTTCTTT. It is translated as CASSQRQGNTEAFF.

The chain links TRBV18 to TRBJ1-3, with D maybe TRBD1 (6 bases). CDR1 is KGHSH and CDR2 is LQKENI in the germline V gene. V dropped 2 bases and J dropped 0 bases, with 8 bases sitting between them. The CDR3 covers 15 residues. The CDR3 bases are TGTGCCAGCTCACCAGGACAGAGCTCTGGAAACACCATATATTTT. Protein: CASSPGQSSGNTIYF.

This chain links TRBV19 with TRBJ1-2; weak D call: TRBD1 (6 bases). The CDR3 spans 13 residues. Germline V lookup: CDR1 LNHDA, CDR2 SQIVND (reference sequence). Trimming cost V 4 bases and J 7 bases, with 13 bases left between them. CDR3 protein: CASSNQGRSGYTF. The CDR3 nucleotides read TGTGCCAGTAGTAACCAGGGGAGATCTGGCTACACCTTC.

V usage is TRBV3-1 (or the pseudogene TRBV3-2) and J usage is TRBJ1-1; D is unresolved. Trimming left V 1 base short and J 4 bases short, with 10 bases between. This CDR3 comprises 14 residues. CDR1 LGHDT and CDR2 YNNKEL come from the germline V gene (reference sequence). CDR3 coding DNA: TGTGCCAGCAGCCAAGGTGGAGGGATCACTGAAGCTTTCTTT. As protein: CASSQGGGITEAFF.